Below are 20 T cell receptor beta chains sequenced from a single sample in a study of CD8 T cells in ankylosing spondylitis. TCRdb redid the calling of the 5' RACE reads with MiXCR, one entry per CDR3 protein. There are approximately 290,000 distinct CDR3 sequences in the sample; more than 20% occur only once, and about 3.7% lies in the top ten. The specimen sequenced was blood, either unsorted or a sorted T cell fraction (not recorded which). These receptors all come from a female donor with ankylosing spondylitis or in good health (not recorded which).

There are a few counts of this clonotype. The J gene is TRBJ2-7, the V gene TRBV5-1, with D possibly being TRBD1 or TRBD2 (5 bases each). The CDR3 spans 13 residues. Germline CDR1 and CDR2: SGHRS and YFSETQ. Trimming pared 4 bases from V and 7 bases from J, leaving 15 bases between. The CDR3 is CASSRGRVEEQYF. DNA of the CDR3: TGCGCCAGCAGCCGGGGCAGGGTTGAGGAGCAGTACTTC.

This clonotype was detected ten times or more. The rearrangement joins TRBV18 to TRBJ2-7; perhaps TRBD2 as D (6 bases). Trimming took off 6 bases at V and 11 bases at J, with 29 bases between the two ends. Germline lookup yields CDR1 KGHSH and CDR2 LQKENI. The CDR3 contains 16 residues. The chain's CDR3 is CASSPGEGYSPTLEYF. CDR3 nucleotide sequence: TGTGCCAGCTCGCCGGGGGAAGGTTACTCGCCCACGTTGGAGTACTTC. Variable domain in full (rest from reference TRBV18 and TRBJ2-7): NAGVMQNPRHLVRRRGQEARLRCSPMKGHSHVYWYRQLPEEGLKFMVYLQKENIIDESGMPKERFSAEFPKEGPSILRIQQVVRGDSAAYFCASSPGEGYSPTLEYFGPGTRLTVT.

In its sample, this clonotype was seen a few times. The V call is TRBV12-3 or TRBV12-4, the J call TRBJ2-1, with 7 bases fitting TRBD2. The CDR3 spans 18 residues. With V trimmed by 3 bases and J by 0 bases, 11 bases remained unmatched. DNA of the CDR3: TGTGCCAGCAGTTTCCCCTCAGGGAGCGGGACCTCCTACAATGAGCAGTTCTTC. The encoded protein is CASSFPSGSGTSYNEQFF.

This clonotype was seen only a few times. The chain couples TRBV12-3 or TRBV12-4 to TRBJ2-3, with D possibly being TRBD1 (6 bases). Trimming took 5 bases from V and 4 from J, leaving 13 bases between them. The CDR3 is 14 amino acids. Here the CDR3 DNA reads TGTGCCAGCAGTCCGGGACATAGCTCAGATACGCAGTATTTT. Protein product: CASSPGHSSDTQYF.

This clonotype was observed a handful of times. The rearrangement joins TRBV15 to TRBJ1-1; D is perhaps TRBD1 (5 bases). The CDR3 is 18 residues long. CDR1 LNHNV and CDR2 YYDKDF come from the germline V gene (reference sequence). Deletions cut 1 base from V and 1 base from J, with 19 bases between. The CDR3 sequence: CATSRVGLVQGRNTEAFF. The CDR3 DNA reads TGTGCCACCAGCAGAGTGGGGTTGGTTCAGGGAAGGAACACTGAAGCTTTCTTT. Combining the CDR3 with reference TRBV15 and TRBJ1-1 gives the whole variable domain DAMVIQNPRYQVTQFGKPVTLSCSQTLNHNVMYWYQQKSSQAPKLLFHYYDKDFNNEADTPDNFQSRRPNTSFCFLDIRSPGLGDTAMYLCATSRVGLVQGRNTEAFFGQGTRLTVV.

The gene calls are TRBV29-1 and TRBJ2-1, with D perhaps TRBD2 (6 bases). Germline values: CDR1 SQVTM, CDR2 ANQGSEA. The V and J ends lost 2 bases and 10 bases respectively, with 18 bases between them. The CDR3 length is 14 residues. The CDR3 reads CSVELPGPRGEQFF. CDR3 DNA: TGCAGCGTTGAACTTCCGGGTCCCCGGGGGGAGCAGTTCTTC.

The CDR3 loop is CASSALKGNTIYF. The CDR3 DNA follows: TGTGCCAGCAGTGCTCTTAAGGGGAACACCATATATTTT. This chain links TRBV6-6 with TRBJ1-3; possible D gene TRBD1, 5 bases. The CDR3 spans 13 residues. With 5 bases removed from V and 7 bases from J, the gap between germline ends came to 12 bases. Germline V CDR1 and CDR2: MNHNY, SVGAGI (reference sequence).

The chain couples TRBV5-1 to TRBJ2-5; D possibly corresponds to TRBD1 (6 bases). The CDR3 extends over 15 amino acids. V was clipped by 2 bases and J by 7 bases, with 18 bases between them. CDR1 is SGHRS and CDR2 is YFSETQ in the germline V gene. The CDR3 is CASSLVTGPKGTQYF. CDR3 DNA: TGCGCCAGCAGCTTAGTTACAGGGCCCAAGGGGACCCAGTACTTC.

This clonotype was picked up many times. V is TRBV7-9 and J is TRBJ1-2; D may be TRBD1 (5 bases). The germline V gene encodes CDR1 SEHNR and CDR2 FQNEAQ (reference sequence). There are 16 residues in the CDR3. The V and J ends lost 5 bases and 8 bases respectively, with 24 bases between them. The DNA of the CDR3 is TGTGCCAGCAGCCACTCAGACAACCCTAACAGGAAAGGCTACACCTTC. It yields the protein CASSHSDNPNRKGYTF.

This clonotype was seen a handful of times. This rearrangement joins TRBV6-1 to TRBJ1-5; D perhaps matches TRBD1 (6 bases). V lost 0 bases and J 7 bases, leaving 7 bases between the germline ends. Germline assignment: CDR1 MNHNS and CDR2 SASEGT. The CDR3 is made up of 13 amino acids. This CDR3 is CASSEAGGQPQHF. The CDR3 DNA follows: TGTGCCAGCAGTGAAGCAGGGGGGCAGCCCCAGCATTTT.

The V call is TRBV6-2 or TRBV6-3, the J call TRBJ2-7; no clear D. Germline V gene lookup returns CDR1 MNHEY and CDR2 SVGEGT. The CDR3 has 12 residues. The V end lost 6 bases, the J end lost 4 bases, and 10 bases lay between the germline ends. The CDR3 reads CASSGWGYEQYF. CDR3 in DNA: TGTGCCAGCAGCGGTTGGGGTTACGAGCAGTACTTC.

This clonotype has just a few counts. J is TRBJ2-7 and V is TRBV6-5; 10 positions match TRBD2. The CDR3 spans 15 residues. J lost 5 bases, V lost 0 bases, and 4 bases had no gene match. Per the germline V gene, CDR1 is MNHEY and CDR2 is SVGAGI. The CDR3 nucleotides are TGTGCCAGCAGTTACTCCCTAGCGGGAGAAAACGAGCAGTACTTC. This sequence encodes CASSYSLAGENEQYF.

The chain couples TRBV6-5 to TRBJ2-7; D is possibly TRBD2 (7 bases). Germline assignment: CDR1 MNHEY and CDR2 SVGAGI. Trimming removed 1 base at V and 1 base at J, with 11 bases between. This CDR3 is 15 amino acids long. CDR3 nucleotide sequence: TGTGCCAGCAGTTACTGGGGGGGCCGATCCTACGAGCAGTACTTC. Translated, it gives CASSYWGGRSYEQYF.

This clonotype was counted many times. The V and J genes are TRBV12-3 or TRBV12-4 and TRBJ1-5; 8 bases fit TRBD1. V gave up 6 bases and J gave up 4 bases; unmatched junction bases: 8. The CDR3 length is 15 residues. The CDR3 nucleotides are TGTGCCAGCAGGGGACAGGCCTTTATTAATCAGCCCCAGCATTTT. Residues: CASRGQAFINQPQHF.

As DNA, the CDR3 is TGTGCCAGCAGCCAAGGAAGCCCGAACACCGGGGAGCTGTTTTTT. Encoded protein: CASSQGSPNTGELFF. V usage is TRBV3-1 and J usage is TRBJ2-2; no clear D. Germline loops: CDR1 LGHDT, CDR2 YNNKEL (reference sequence). V was shortened by 1 base and J by 0 bases, with 6 bases between the two germline ends. The CDR3 is 15 amino acids.

The chain combines TRBV6-1 with TRBJ1-4, with D unresolved. The CDR3 sequence is 13 residues long. CDR1 MNHNS and CDR2 SASEGT come from the germline V gene. Trimming cost V 4 bases and J 8 bases, with 11 bases left between them. CDR3 amino acids: CASSVTGREKLFF. CDR3 bases: TGTGCCAGCAGTGTGACGGGTCGCGAAAAACTGTTTTTT.

This sequence joins TRBV18 and TRBJ1-5, with D unclear. This CDR3 spans 13 amino acids. Germline lookup yields CDR1 KGHSH and CDR2 LQKENI. Trimming removed 1 base from V and 10 bases from J, with 11 bases in between. The CDR3 DNA reads as TGTGCCAGCTCACCACAGACTATAGGACCCCAGCATTTT. This sequence encodes CASSPQTIGPQHF.

There are a few counts of this clonotype. This chain links TRBV7-9 with TRBJ2-1, with 8 bases fitting TRBD2. In germline, CDR1 is SEHNR, CDR2 FQNEAQ (reference sequence). CDR3 length equals 15 residues. J lost 8 bases, V lost 0 bases, and 6 bases had no gene match. The CDR3 loop reads CASSLAAGVGYEQFF. CDR3 sequence (DNA): TGTGCCAGCAGCTTAGCAGCGGGAGTAGGCTATGAGCAGTTCTTC. Together with reference TRBV7-9 and TRBJ2-1, the CDR3 gives the full variable domain: DTGVSQNPRHKITKRGQNVTFRCDPISEHNRLYWYRQTLGQGPEFLTYFQNEAQLEKSRLLSDRFSAERPKGSFSTLEIQRTEQGDSAMYLCASSLAAGVGYEQFFGPGTRLTVL.

With regard to this clonotype: This may arise from a read error, as a much more abundant clone is one base away. The V and J genes are TRBV5-1 and TRBJ2-7; a possible D gene is TRBD1 (5 bases). Germline CDR1 is SGHRS and CDR2 is YFSETQ. The CDR3 consists of 14 residues. The CDR3 protein is CASSLKDSSYELYF. The CDR3 DNA reads TGCGCCAGCAGCTTAAAAGACAGCTCCTACGAGCTGTACTTC.

The table lists this clonotype with a few counts. The chain links TRBV12-3 or TRBV12-4 to TRBJ2-3; TRBD1 might be the D (6 bases). This CDR3 has 13 amino acids. Trimming removed 3 bases from V and 5 bases from J, with 9 bases in between. This CDR3 is CASSFRGRDTQYF. CDR3 sequence (DNA): TGTGCCAGCAGTTTTAGGGGGAGAGATACGCAGTATTTT.